This T cell receptor (beta chain) was obtained from a study of metastatic and nonmetastatic thyroid tumors. Regarding the study as a whole: Compared with benign nodules, malignant thyroid tumors were reported to have significantly higher TCR beta diversity in both blood and tumor.

Study processing details: Built for papillary thyroid cancer, a distant-metastasis classifier drew on CDR3 differences across clinicopathological groups. Using MiXCR, TCRdb reanalyzed the PCR reads. TCRdb's processing, not the authors', yielded these V and J calls. The table includes 42,000 or so clones, 18% detected once. Until they underwent thyroid surgery, no patient had received any treatment. CDR3 length: 11 amino acids. V shed 5 bases and J shed 3 bases, with 5 bases lying between them. This clone was detected a few times. Its antigen is undetermined. Sequencing input: tumor tissue. The source of this sequence is a female donor with papillary thyroid cancer or a benign thyroid nodule (not recorded which). Some clones in this sample may be carry-over from other donors' samples. The chain has TRBV12-3 or TRBV12-4 and TRBJ2-7; D call uncertain. CDR3 nucleotides: TGTGCCAGCAGTGAATACTACGAGCAGTACTTC. It codes for CASSEYYEQYF.